A single sample is the source of the 16 T cell receptor beta chains below, sequenced in a study of CXCR3-negative and CXCR3-positive naive CD8 T cells. Preparation of TRB cDNA libraries relied on 5' RACE carrying UMI labels. TCRdb derives one entry per CDR3 protein from the 5' RACE reads, leaving out DNA. The specimen's table records 45,000 to 60,000 distinct CDR3 sequences. The specimen sequenced was naive CXCR3- CD8+ T cells from blood. Specified subset: CD45RO-CCR7+CD27+CD95- naive CD8+ T cells lacking CXCR3 (TNR3-). Receptor source: a human donor in good health. Some clones in this sample may be carry-over from other donors' samples.

The chain employs TRBV7-6 and TRBJ2-2; TCRdb returns TRBD1, unconfirmable since there is no DNA. CDR1 and CDR2 from the germline V gene are SGHVS and FNYEAQ. The CDR3 extends over 14 amino acids. The CDR3: CASRLGTGSGELFF.

This chain links TRBV29-1 with TRBJ2-7. The germline V gene has CDR1 SQVTM and CDR2 ANQGSEA. The CDR3 has 12 residues. The CDR3: CSVEGITSEQYF.

The J gene is TRBJ2-3, the V gene TRBV6-6; there is no DNA to check the TCRdb D call of TRBD2. From germline, CDR1 is MNHNY and CDR2 SVGAGI (reference sequence). The CDR3 extends over 16 amino acids. This chain's CDR3 is CASSYSLARSTDTQYF.

The chain employs TRBV7-6 and TRBJ2-1; TCRdb designates TRBD1, a call that cannot be tested without DNA. The CDR3 extends over 15 amino acids. Germline V gene sequence: CDR1 SGHVS, CDR2 FNYEAQ. CDR3 protein: CASSRWGGTYNEQFF.

The rearrangement links TRBV29-1 to TRBJ2-1; TCRdb gives TRBD1 as the D gene, but with no DNA this cannot be confirmed. Germline loops: CDR1 SQVTM, CDR2 ANQGSEA. The CDR3 has 14 amino acids. The CDR3 reads CSVERQGTYNEQFF.

The chain couples TRBV29-1 to TRBJ2-1; there is no DNA to check the TCRdb D call of TRBD2. The CDR3 has 14 amino acids. The germline V gene has CDR1 SQVTM and CDR2 ANQGSEA. Here the CDR3 reads CSARGLAGLNEQFF.

The chain recombines TRBV7-2 with TRBJ2-5; TCRdb's assignment of TRBD1 cannot be checked, as there is no DNA. The CDR3 extends over 15 amino acids. Germline-derived CDR1 and CDR2 are SGHTA and FQGNSA. CDR3 residues: CASSFGTGGFETQYF.

The chain is built from TRBV4-1 and TRBJ2-7. The CDR3 contains 15 residues. Per the germline V gene, CDR1 is MGHRA and CDR2 is YSYEKL. The chain's CDR3 is CASSQEDRGGYEQYF.

This chain joins TRBV6-2 or TRBV6-3 and TRBJ2-7; TCRdb proposes TRBD1, but this gene call is untestable without DNA. This CDR3 is built from 14 residues. Germline V gives CDR1 MNHEY, CDR2 SVGEGT. CDR3 residues: CASSYLRGHYEQYF.

The V and J genes are TRBV18 and TRBJ2-1; checking the TCRdb D call of TRBD1 is not possible without DNA. From germline, CDR1 is KGHSH and CDR2 LQKENI. The CDR3 totals 15 residues. This CDR3 is CASSPPDRGRYEQFF.

The rearrangement uses TRBV7-9 and TRBJ2-3; the D call from TCRdb, TRBD1, cannot be confirmed without DNA. Germline values: CDR1 SEHNR, CDR2 FQNEAQ (reference sequence). The CDR3 is 13 amino acids. The CDR3 loop reads CASTQGGDHTQYF.

The genes are TRBV29-1 and TRBJ2-7; the D call of TRBD1 rests on TCRdb alone, since no DNA is present to check it. There are 13 residues in the CDR3. From germline, CDR1 is SQVTM and CDR2 ANQGSEA. The CDR3: CSVERQGVHEQYF.

The chain has TRBV7-9 and TRBJ1-1; as DNA is missing, the TRBD1 call by TCRdb cannot be tested. This CDR3 spans 17 amino acids. Germline CDR1 and CDR2: SEHNR and FQNEAQ (reference sequence). Here the CDR3 reads CASRRLTGGVGNTEAFF.

The chain is built from TRBV7-2 and TRBJ1-3; the D call from TCRdb, TRBD1, cannot be confirmed without DNA. The CDR3 spans 16 residues. From germline, CDR1 is SGHTA and CDR2 FQGNSA. CDR3 loop: CASSPETGYNGNTIYF. The full variable domain, in which reference TRBV7-2 and TRBJ1-3 provide the parts outside the CDR3, is GAGVSQSPSNKVTEKGKDVELRCDPISGHTALYWYRQSLGQGLEFLIYFQGNSAPDKSGLPSDRFSAERTGGSVSTLTIQRTQQEDSAVYLCASSPETGYNGNTIYFGEGSWLTVV.

The chain combines TRBV19 with TRBJ2-2; checking the TCRdb D call of TRBD1 is not possible without DNA. Per germline, CDR1 LNHDA and CDR2 SQIVND (reference sequence). The CDR3 consists of 15 residues. The CDR3 loop is CASIGTRTNTGELFF.

CDR3 in amino acids: CASSLGGIPYEQYF. V gene TRBV28 combines with J gene TRBJ2-7; lacking DNA, the TRBD1 call made by TCRdb goes unchecked. The CDR3 runs to 14 residues. Germline CDR1 and CDR2: MDHEN and SYDVKM. Full variable domain (missing parts from reference TRBV28 and TRBJ2-7): DVKVTQSSRYLVKRTGEKVFLECVQDMDHENMFWYRQDPGLGLRLIYFSYDVKMKEKGDIPEGYSVSREKKERFSLILESASTNQTSMYLCASSLGGIPYEQYFGPGTRLTVT.